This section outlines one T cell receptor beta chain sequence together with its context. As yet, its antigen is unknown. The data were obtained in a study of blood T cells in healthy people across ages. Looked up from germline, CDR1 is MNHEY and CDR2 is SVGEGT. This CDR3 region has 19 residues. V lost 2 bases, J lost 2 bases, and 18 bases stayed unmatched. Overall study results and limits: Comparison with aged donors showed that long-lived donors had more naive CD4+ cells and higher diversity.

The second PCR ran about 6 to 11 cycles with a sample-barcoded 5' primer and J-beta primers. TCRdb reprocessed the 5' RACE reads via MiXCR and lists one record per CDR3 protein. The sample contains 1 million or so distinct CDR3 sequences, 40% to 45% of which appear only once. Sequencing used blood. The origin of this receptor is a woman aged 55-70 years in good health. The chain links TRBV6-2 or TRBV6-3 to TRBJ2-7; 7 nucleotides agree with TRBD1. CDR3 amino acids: CASSYPLGQLEARTYEQYF. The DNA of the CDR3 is TGTGCCAGCAGTTACCCACTGGGACAGCTAGAAGCAAGAACCTACGAGCAGTACTTC.